This T cell receptor beta chain was captured in a study of CD8 T cells in ankylosing spondylitis. General study results and limits: It was reported that disease-linked clones were significantly enriched in matched ankylosing spondylitis synovial fluid. Within ankylosing spondylitis blood, a TCR beta motif made up of roughly eight highly homologous variants appeared to be characteristic. Prior literature has documented some motif variants in synovial fluid and blood from reactive arthritis.

The CDR3 totals 11 residues. CDR1 and CDR2 (germline): SGHTA, FQGNSA. V was cut by 5 bases and J by 7 bases, with 9 bases left in between. Libraries of TCR beta came from quantitative 5'-RACE with molecular barcodes. From the 5' RACE reads, TCRdb called clonotypes with MiXCR, one entry per CDR3 protein. The sample comprises more than 650,000 distinct CDR3 sequences, about 11% of which are singletons, and more than 0.5% rests with the top ten. On this clonotype itself: Its antigen remains unknown.

The chain is built from TRBV7-2 and TRBJ2-7; D is unclear. The sequenced material came from blood, either unsorted or a sorted T cell fraction (not recorded which). This TCR came from a male donor with ankylosing spondylitis. The CDR3 nucleotides read TGTGCCAGCAGCCAGATGGGGGAGCAGTACTTC. It encodes CASSQMGEQYF.